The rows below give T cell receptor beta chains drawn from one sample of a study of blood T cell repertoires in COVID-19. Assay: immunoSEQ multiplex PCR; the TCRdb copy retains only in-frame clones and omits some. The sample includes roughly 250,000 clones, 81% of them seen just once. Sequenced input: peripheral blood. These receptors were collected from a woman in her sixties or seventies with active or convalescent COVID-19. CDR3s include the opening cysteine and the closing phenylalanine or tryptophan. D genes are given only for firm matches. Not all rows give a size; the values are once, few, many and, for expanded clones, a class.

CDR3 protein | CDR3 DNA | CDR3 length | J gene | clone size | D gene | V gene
CASSAGWVNSPLHF | TGTGCCAGCAGCGCAGGCTGGGTCAATTCACCCCTCCACTTT | 14 | TRBJ1-6 | . | . | TRBV11-2
CASSFDYSSGANVLTF | TGTGCCAGCAGTTTTGACTACAGCTCTGGGGCCAACGTCCTGACTTTC | 16 | TRBJ2-6 | . | . | TRBV27
CASETGVGETQYF | TGTGCCAGCGAAACAGGGGTGGGCGAGACCCAGTACTTC | 13 | TRBJ2-5 | . | TRBD1 | TRBV6-1
CASSLSSQETQYF | TGTGCCAGCAGCTTATCCAGCCAAGAGACCCAGTACTTC | 13 | TRBJ2-5 | few | . | TRBV11-2
CASSTSGGNNEQFF | TGTGCCAGTAGTACTAGCGGGGGGAACAATGAGCAGTTCTTC | 14 | TRBJ2-1 | once | TRBD2 | TRBV19
CASSLERTGGLLNSPLHF | TGTGCCAGCAGCTTAGAACGGACAGGGGGTCTCCTTAATTCACCCCTCCACTTT | 18 | TRBJ1-6 | . | TRBD1 | TRBV11-2
CASTPTGGEGEQYF | TGTGCCAGCACCCCGACAGGGGGCGAGGGCGAGCAGTACTTC | 14 | TRBJ2-7 | . | TRBD1 | TRBV7-2
CASSLLARGTEAFF | TGTGCCAGCAGCTTATTGGCCCGAGGCACTGAAGCTTTCTTT | 14 | TRBJ1-1 | . | . | TRBV7-3
CAISESSGRDGNQPQHF | TGTGCCATCAGTGAGTCTTCCGGGAGGGATGGCAATCAGCCCCAGCATTTT | 17 | TRBJ1-5 | . | . | TRBV10-3
CASSEETLFPGGSTNEKLFF | TGTGCCAGCAGTGAAGAAACCCTATTTCCAGGGGGCTCAACTAATGAAAAACTGTTTTTT | 20 | TRBJ1-4 | . | TRBD1 | TRBV2
CASSVGMRLAGSDTQYF | TGTGCCAGCAGCGTAGGTATGAGGCTAGCGGGGTCAGATACGCAGTATTTT | 17 | TRBJ2-3 | . | TRBD2 | TRBV9
CASSIDWQGLSQPQHF | TGTGCCAGTAGTATAGATTGGCAGGGTCTGAGTCAGCCCCAGCATTTT | 16 | TRBJ1-5 | . | . | TRBV19
CASSYTGGKLFF | TGTGCCAGCAGCTACACAGGGGGCAAGTTGTTTTTT | 12 | TRBJ2-2 | . | TRBD1 | TRBV14
CASSRMGAYGYTF | TGTGCCAGCAGCCGGATGGGGGCGTATGGCTACACCTTC | 13 | TRBJ1-2 | . | . | TRBV7-9
CASSLHSARGRGEQFF | TGTGCCAGCAGCTTACATTCGGCCAGGGGACGAGGGGAGCAGTTCTTC | 16 | TRBJ2-1 | . | . | TRBV7-6
CASRKSDLRNQPQHF | TGTGCCAGTCGGAAGAGCGATCTCCGCAATCAGCCCCAGCATTTT | 15 | TRBJ1-5 | . | . | TRBV7-8
CASSESLADPQYF | TGTGCCAGCAGTGAATCGCTAGCGGACCCGCAGTATTTT | 13 | TRBJ2-3 | . | TRBD2 | TRBV6-4
CAWSPGQGRNQPQHF | TGTGCCTGGAGTCCTGGACAGGGTCGAAATCAGCCCCAGCATTTT | 15 | TRBJ1-5 | . | TRBD1 | TRBV30
CASSFSGGQYNEQFF | TGTGCCAGCAGCTTTAGCGGGGGCCAATACAATGAGCAGTTCTTC | 15 | TRBJ2-1 | . | TRBD2 | TRBV7-2
CASSSRDNSYNEQFF | TGTGCCAGCAGCTCCCGGGACAATTCCTACAATGAGCAGTTCTTC | 15 | TRBJ2-1 | . | . | TRBV5-5
CASSEPGASYNEQFF | TGTGCCAGCAGCGAACCGGGAGCCTCCTACAATGAGCAGTTCTTC | 15 | TRBJ2-1 | once | . | TRBV11-2
CASSMGGSGGRADTQYF | TGTGCCAGTAGTATGGGAGGTAGCGGGGGCCGCGCAGATACGCAGTATTTT | 17 | TRBJ2-3 | . | TRBD2 | TRBV19
CASSPRVSSYNSPLHF | TGTGCCAGCAGCCCCCGGGTCAGCTCCTATAATTCACCCCTCCACTTT | 16 | TRBJ1-6 | . | . | TRBV14
CASSDSSGFEADTQYF | TGTGCCAGCAGTGATTCGTCAGGGTTTGAAGCAGATACGCAGTATTTT | 16 | TRBJ2-3 | . | . | TRBV2
CASRGDSSYNEQFF | TGTGCCAGCAGGGGCGACAGCTCCTACAATGAGCAGTTCTTC | 14 | TRBJ2-1 | . | . | TRBV6-5
CASSKALPGQGFHGYTF | TGTGCCAGCAGCAAAGCGCTTCCGGGACAGGGTTTCCATGGCTACACCTTC | 17 | TRBJ1-2 | . | . | TRBV21-1
CASRAFGQALGYTF | TGTGCCAGCAGAGCCTTTGGACAGGCCCTTGGCTACACCTTC | 14 | TRBJ1-2 | . | TRBD1 | TRBV11-1
CASDDEDGIGMQRNTIYF | TGTGCCAGCGACGACGAAGACGGGATTGGTATGCAGCGGAACACCATATATTTT | 18 | TRBJ1-3 | . | . | TRBV7-9
CASSQGRAGNYGYTF | TGTGCCAGCAGCCAAGGACGGGCGGGGAACTATGGCTACACCTTC | 15 | TRBJ1-2 | once | . | TRBV3-1/TRBV3-2
CASSLAVSQVGGELFF | TGTGCCAGCAGCTTAGCGGTTAGTCAGGTCGGCGGGGAGCTGTTTTTT | 16 | TRBJ2-2 | . | . | TRBV7-9
CASSHTAAQETQYF | TGTGCCAGTAGTCATACAGCGGCACAAGAGACCCAGTACTTC | 14 | TRBJ2-5 | . | . | TRBV19
CASSLTPQAGETQYF | TGTGCCAGCAGCTTAACTCCACAGGCCGGAGAGACCCAGTACTTC | 15 | TRBJ2-5 | . | . | TRBV7-9
CSAERVDGYTF | TGCAGTGCAGAACGGGTGGATGGCTACACCTTC | 11 | TRBJ1-2 | few | . | TRBV20-1
CASSLPSGGSTDTQYF | TGTGCCAGCAGCTTGCCTAGCGGGGGGAGCACAGATACGCAGTATTTT | 16 | TRBJ2-3 | . | TRBD2 | TRBV5-4
CASSSSGGLTKNIQYF | TGTGCCAGCAGCTCGTCAGGGGGCTTGACCAAAAACATTCAGTACTTC | 16 | TRBJ2-4 | . | TRBD1 | TRBV7-2
CASSLAGGAPLEEQFF | TGTGCCAGCAGCTTGGCGGGCGGGGCTCCCTTGGAGGAGCAGTTCTTC | 16 | TRBJ2-1 | . | . | TRBV5-6